These 28 T cell receptor beta chains share one sample of origin, sequenced in a study of shared T cell receptors in the human thymus. TCRdb's table, derived via immunoSEQ multiplex PCR, lists solely in-frame clones and lacks some. The sample has some 400,000 clones, over 90% seen once; the top ten hold around 0.019%. The sample was thymocytes. These receptors were taken from a human donor.

This clone occurred once. The rearrangement links TRBV14 to TRBJ2-7; D ambiguous. The CDR3 consists of 14 residues. Germline V gene data show CDR1 as SGHDN and CDR2 as FVKESK. V lost 0 bases and J lost 2, with 8 bases in between. CDR3 sequence (DNA): TGTGCCAGCAGCCAAGATGAGCCCGCCTACGAGCAGTACTTC. As protein: CASSQDEPAYEQYF.

This chain connects TRBV2 to TRBJ2-5, with TRBD1 as a possible D gene (6 bases). V lost 5 bases and J 5 bases, leaving 12 bases between the germline ends. CDR1 is SNHLY, CDR2 FYNNEI, per germline. The CDR3 is 13 residues long. The CDR3 is CASSPHRGETQYF. CDR3 bases: TGTGCCAGCAGTCCGCATAGGGGGGAGACCCAGTACTTC.

The V gene is TRBV11-2, the J gene TRBJ2-1, with 15 bases identical to TRBD2. The germline gives CDR1 SGHAT, CDR2 FQNNGV. The CDR3 length is 18 residues. The ends lost 5 bases at V and 2 bases at J; junction bases unmatched: 7. The CDR3: CASSIGGLAGGTYNEQFF. For the CDR3, the DNA is TGTGCCAGCAGCATAGGGGGACTAGCGGGGGGCACCTACAATGAGCAGTTCTTC.

The chain joins TRBV7-2 to TRBJ1-5; weak D call: TRBD1 (6 bases). Between the trimmed V and J ends, which lost 4 bases and 6 bases, there was a span of 10 bases. The length of the CDR3 is 13 residues. Germline V CDR1 and CDR2: SGHTA, FQGNSA. The CDR3 nucleotides read TGTGCCAGCAGCTCCAAGGGGGGTCAGCCCCAGCATTTT. Its translation is CASSSKGGQPQHF.

The V and J genes are TRBV19 and TRBJ1-1; 7 bases line up with TRBD1. In germline, CDR1 is LNHDA, CDR2 SQIVND (reference sequence). J lost 0 bases, V lost 3 bases, and 4 bases had no gene match. The CDR3 runs 15 residues. The CDR3: CASSIMTGMNTEAFF. As DNA, the CDR3 is TGTGCCAGTAGTATCATGACAGGGATGAACACTGAAGCTTTCTTT.

This clone has only one observation. The V gene is TRBV28, the J gene TRBJ2-1; either TRBD1 or TRBD2 may supply D (8 bases each). Germline CDR1 is MDHEN and CDR2 is SYDVKM. This CDR3 region has 18 residues. The V gene lost 6 bases and the J gene lost 7 bases, with 28 bases spanning the gap. Written as DNA, the CDR3 is TGTGCCAGCAGCCCACAGGACAGGGTTATAGCGGGATCTAATGAGCAGTTCTTC. It specifies CASSPQDRVIAGSNEQFF. Using reference TRBV28 and TRBJ2-1 for the parts outside the CDR3, the full variable domain is DVKVTQSSRYLVKRTGEKVFLECVQDMDHENMFWYRQDPGLGLRLIYFSYDVKMKEKGDIPEGYSVSREKKERFSLILESASTNQTSMYLCASSPQDRVIAGSNEQFFGPGTRLTVL.

J is TRBJ2-5 and V is TRBV6-4, with TRBD2 matching 9 bases. CDR1 and CDR2 (germline): MRHNA, SNTAGT. Unmatched junction bases numbered 5, after V lost 8 bases and J lost 7 bases. The CDR3 has 12 amino acids. Here the CDR3 DNA reads TGTGCCAGCTTAGCGGGGGTCTGGACCCAGTACTTC. Residues: CASLAGVWTQYF.

This clone has just a few counts. The genes are TRBV7-9 and TRBJ1-1; 9 bases map to TRBD1. CDR1 and CDR2 (germline): SEHNR, FQNEAQ (reference sequence). CDR3 length: 16 amino acids. J was trimmed by 3 bases and V by 4 bases; bases with no gene match: 9. The CDR3: CASSSPLYRGHTEAFF. The CDR3 DNA follows: TGTGCCAGCAGCTCTCCCCTTTACAGGGGGCACACTGAAGCTTTCTTT.

The chain couples TRBV27 to TRBJ2-7, with D unclear. This CDR3 is 13 amino acids long. CDR1 MNHEY and CDR2 SMNVEV come from the germline V gene (reference sequence). Trimming took 0 bases from V and 2 from J, leaving 5 bases between them. Written as DNA, the CDR3 is TGTGCCAGCAGTTTATCACCGGCCTACGAGCAGTACTTC. Amino acid sequence: CASSLSPAYEQYF.

This clone was found once. The chain joins TRBV10-3 to TRBJ2-1, with D unresolved. V lost 4 bases, J lost 8 bases, and 9 bases lay in between. Germline CDR1 ENHRY, CDR2 SYGVKD. CDR3 length equals 12 residues. The CDR3, as DNA: TGTGCCATCAGTGGGAGAGGCGATGAGCAGTTCTTC. Its translation is CAISGRGDEQFF.

This CDR3 is CASSRTINYGYTF. CDR3 sequence (DNA): TGTGCCAGCAGTCGTACTATAAACTATGGCTACACCTTC. This chain connects TRBV27 to TRBJ1-2; D is unresolved. V was trimmed by 5 bases and J by 2 bases, leaving 9 bases between them. Germline V gene lookup returns CDR1 MNHEY and CDR2 SMNVEV (reference sequence). This CDR3 has 13 amino acids.

The rearrangement links TRBV6-1 to TRBJ1-2; D not resolved. CDR3 length: 11 residues. V was trimmed by 5 bases and J by 6 bases, leaving 7 bases between them. CDR1 MNHNS and CDR2 SASEGT come from the germline V gene. The DNA of the CDR3 is TGTGCCAGCAGTTTTGGAGATGGCTACACCTTC. It yields the protein CASSFGDGYTF.

To note about this clone: Other nucleotide sequences from this sample produce the same CDR3. V and J are TRBV27 and TRBJ2-1; TRBD1 matches at 8 bases. Germline-derived CDR1 and CDR2 are MNHEY and SMNVEV (reference sequence). Trimming cost V 0 bases and J 7 bases; bases outside gene matches: 2. There are 14 residues in the CDR3. The CDR3 DNA is TGTGCCAGCAGTTTATCGAGACAGGGGAATGAGCAGTTCTTC. Protein product: CASSLSRQGNEQFF.

The rearrangement uses TRBV27 and TRBJ2-1, with unresolved D. CDR3 length: 13 residues. Trimming removed 5 bases from V and 3 bases from J, with 8 bases in between. Germline V lookup: CDR1 MNHEY, CDR2 SMNVEV (reference sequence). Here the CDR3 DNA reads TGTGCCAGCAGTGTAAGGTTCTACAATGAGCAGTTCTTC. As protein: CASSVRFYNEQFF.

V gene TRBV29-1 combines with J gene TRBJ2-7; 10 positions match TRBD2. Losses at the gene ends were 5 bases for V and 4 bases for J; bases not matched to a gene: 20. CDR1 SQVTM and CDR2 ANQGSEA come from the germline V gene. The CDR3 has 18 amino acids. The CDR3 coding sequence is TGCAGCGTTTCTACACCGGGACTAGCGAGCTTCGGGGCATACGAGCAGTACTTC. This translates into CSVSTPGLASFGAYEQYF.

This rearrangement joins TRBV7-4 to TRBJ1-2; 8 bases agree with TRBD1. Losses at the gene ends were 0 bases for V and 0 bases for J; bases not matched to a gene: 12. The germline V gene has CDR1 SGHVT and CDR2 SQSDAQ. This CDR3 has 19 residues. CDR3 nucleotides: TGTGCCAGCAGCTTAGCATCAACGGACAGGGAGGGATCTAACTATGGCTACACCTTC. This sequence encodes CASSLASTDREGSNYGYTF.

This clone was seen only a few times. The chain links TRBV19 to TRBJ1-5; 8 nucleotides align to TRBD1. This CDR3 region has 14 residues. V gave up 3 bases and J gave up 6 bases; unmatched junction bases: 4. Germline V gives CDR1 LNHDA, CDR2 SQIVND (reference sequence). The CDR3 sequence is CASSIRTGLQPQHF. CDR3 in DNA: TGTGCCAGTAGTATTCGGACAGGGCTTCAGCCCCAGCATTTT.

This clone was picked up a small number of times. The chain carries TRBV13 and TRBJ2-5; tentative D call: TRBD2 (5 bases). V lost 2 bases and J 9 bases, leaving 19 bases between the germline ends. The CDR3 loop spans 15 amino acids. The V gene's germline CDR1 is PRHDT and CDR2 FYEKMQ (reference sequence). The CDR3 spells CASSLSVGIIGAQYF. CDR3 coding DNA: TGTGCCAGCAGCTTATCGGTTGGCATCATCGGGGCCCAGTACTTC.

The chain couples TRBV15 to TRBJ1-1; 11 positions agree with TRBD1. CDR1 is LNHNV and CDR2 is YYDKDF in the germline V gene (reference sequence). Trimming at V came to 7 bases and at J to 5 bases, leaving 9 bases not matched to a gene. The CDR3 is 15 amino acids. The CDR3: CATKSSWDRGTEAFF. CDR3 nucleotide sequence: TGTGCCACCAAATCCTCCTGGGACAGGGGGACTGAAGCTTTCTTT.

The J gene is TRBJ2-5, the V gene TRBV25-1; D ambiguous. Germline V CDR1 and CDR2: MGHDK, SYGVNS. The V end lost 7 bases, the J end lost 0 bases, and 12 bases lay between the germline ends. CDR3 length equals 14 residues. The CDR3 coding sequence is TGTGCCAGCACCACCGGGTTCTACCAAGAGACCCAGTACTTC. It is translated as CASTTGFYQETQYF. Combining the CDR3 with reference TRBV25-1 and TRBJ2-5 gives the whole variable domain EADIYQTPRYLVIGTGKKITLECSQTMGHDKMYWYQQDPGMELHLIHYSYGVNSTEKGDLSSESTVSRIRTEHFPLTLESARPSHTSQYLCASTTGFYQETQYFGPGTRLLVL.

The J gene is TRBJ2-1, the V gene TRBV4-3; 9 bases line up with TRBD2. Germline CDR1 reads LGHNA; CDR2 reads YSLEER. After removal of 4 bases from V and 9 bases from J, the junction contained 16 bases not matched to a gene. The CDR3 spans 17 residues. The CDR3 loop reads CASSRVAGVLHRVEQFF. In DNA form, the CDR3 reads TGCGCCAGCAGCCGGGTAGCGGGAGTCTTGCATCGCGTTGAGCAGTTCTTC.

The chain couples TRBV27 to TRBJ2-4; D may match TRBD1 or TRBD2 (5 bases each). The germline V gene has CDR1 MNHEY and CDR2 SMNVEV (reference sequence). CDR3 length equals 19 residues. With 0 bases removed from V and 3 bases from J, the gap between germline ends came to 21 bases. The DNA for the CDR3 is TGTGCCAGCAGTTTATCGGACCACTTTGGACTGGGGGTCAAAAACATTCAGTACTTC. As protein: CASSLSDHFGLGVKNIQYF.

The V call is TRBV18, the J call TRBJ2-1; D possibly matches TRBD1 or TRBD2 (5 bases each). Germline CDR1 and CDR2: KGHSH and LQKENI. CDR3 size: 14 residues. The V end lost 2 bases, the J end lost 4 bases, and 9 bases lay between the germline ends. CDR3 residues: CASSPVGRYNEQFF. In DNA form, the CDR3 reads TGTGCCAGCTCACCAGTGGGACGTTACAATGAGCAGTTCTTC.

V is TRBV7-2 and J is TRBJ2-1, with 10 positions matching TRBD2. The V gene's germline CDR1 is SGHTA and CDR2 FQGNSA. Unmatched junction bases numbered 6, after V lost 5 bases and J lost 2 bases. The CDR3 contains 16 residues. CDR3 residues: CASSQSTSGAYNEQFF. The DNA for the CDR3 is TGTGCCAGCAGCCAAAGCACTAGCGGGGCCTACAATGAGCAGTTCTTC.

This clone appeared a few times. The chain links TRBV19 to TRBJ1-1; D possibly corresponds to TRBD1 (5 bases). Germline V gene lookup returns CDR1 LNHDA and CDR2 SQIVND (reference sequence). CDR3 size: 17 residues. V was clipped by 7 bases and J by 0 bases, with 21 bases between them. The CDR3 sequence: CASMSGDYKTMNTEAFF. For the CDR3, the DNA is TGTGCCAGTATGTCGGGGGATTACAAGACCATGAACACTGAAGCTTTCTTT. Filled out from reference TRBV19 and TRBJ1-1, the complete variable domain reads DGGITQSPKYLFRKEGQNVTLSCEQNLNHDAMYWYRQDPGQGLRLIYYSQIVNDFQKGDIAEGYSVSREKKESFPLTVTSAQKNPTAFYLCASMSGDYKTMNTEAFFGQGTRLTVV.

The chain uses TRBV5-1 and TRBJ1-4; D gene unclear. Germline V gene data show CDR1 as SGHRS and CDR2 as YFSETQ. V was clipped by 4 bases and J by 7 bases, with 11 bases between them. This CDR3 comprises 13 residues. The CDR3 protein is CASSPGEGEKLFF. Here the CDR3 DNA reads TGCGCCAGCAGCCCCGGCGAGGGTGAAAAACTGTTTTTT.

This clone was detected once. The chain joins TRBV5-1 to TRBJ1-1, with 7 positions matching TRBD1. Germline V CDR1 and CDR2: SGHRS, YFSETQ. The CDR3 contains 15 residues. V lost 1 base and J lost 0; bases outside the gene matches: 3. CDR3 amino acids: CASSLRQGVNTEAFF. CDR3 coding DNA: TGCGCCAGCAGCTTGAGGCAGGGGGTGAACACTGAAGCTTTCTTT. The variable domain in full, completed from reference TRBV5-1 and TRBJ1-1, reads KAGVTQTPRYLIKTRGQQVTLSCSPISGHRSVSWYQQTPGQGLQFLFEYFSETQRNKGNFPGRFSGRQFSNSRSEMNVSTLELGDSALYLCASSLRQGVNTEAFFGQGTRLTVV.

This clone has just one count. The genes are TRBV5-1 and TRBJ2-7; 8 nucleotides line up with TRBD1. This CDR3 has 18 amino acids. V was pared by 1 base and J by 2 bases, with 14 bases of the junction left unmatched. Germline V gives CDR1 SGHRS, CDR2 YFSETQ. CDR3 sequence reads: CASSLSRTGYHQAYEQYF. Written as DNA, the CDR3 is TGCGCCAGCAGCTTGTCGAGGACAGGGTACCACCAAGCCTACGAGCAGTACTTC. The variable domain in full, completed from reference TRBV5-1 and TRBJ2-7, reads KAGVTQTPRYLIKTRGQQVTLSCSPISGHRSVSWYQQTPGQGLQFLFEYFSETQRNKGNFPGRFSGRQFSNSRSEMNVSTLELGDSALYLCASSLSRTGYHQAYEQYFGPGTRLTVT.